Below, one T cell receptor beta chain is given with its context. As yet, its antigen is unknown. This sample was taken from a study of T-cell memory formation after mild COVID-19. TCRdb fed the 5' RACE reads into MiXCR, producing one record per CDR3 protein. The table includes a few hundred thousand distinct CDR3 sequences, nearly 25% detected once. Findings and limits, study-wide: Several responding clones turned up in pre-infection memory, indicating that cross-reactive memory may have taken part. Contracting clones, day 15 to 85, had balanced CD4/CD8, and later expanders favored CD4+.

V was shortened by 1 base and J by 4 bases, with 21 bases between the two germline ends. The CDR3 loop spans 18 amino acids. Germline-derived CDR1 and CDR2 are SGHTA and FQGNSA. Sequences were obtained from PBMCs or a T cell subset sorted from them (not recorded which). This sequence joins TRBV7-2 and TRBJ2-3, with D perhaps matching TRBD2 (5 bases). This sequence was found in an adult woman who had mild COVID-19 (a few samples of this study predate the infection). Cell type and time point are not known. The CDR3 here is CASSLELLSSLSADTQYF. The CDR3 DNA follows: TGTGCCAGCAGCTTAGAGTTACTCTCTAGCTTGTCGGCAGATACGCAGTATTTT.